Here is one T cell receptor beta chain with its context. This entry comes from a study of blood T cell repertoires in COVID-19. Study context: Donors in the United States, Italy and Spain gave samples during acute or convalescent COVID-19.

Germline loops: CDR1 LGHDT, CDR2 YNNKEL (reference sequence). Trimming left V 1 base short and J 7 bases short, with 11 bases between. CDR3 size: 15 residues. Assay used: immunoSEQ multiplex PCR; TCRdb lists only in-frame clones, some missing. This sample carries approximately 54,000 clones, 65% to 90% of them seen once, and the ten largest clones take roughly 8.2%. The TCR sequence derives from a human donor in a cohort sampled during active COVID-19. V is TRBV3-1 (or the pseudogene TRBV3-2) and J is TRBJ1-6; D gene unclear. The sequencing sample was made of peripheral blood. CDR3 nucleotides: TGTGCCAGCAGCCAAGTTCCAGGTTTCAATTCACCCCTCCACTTT. This translates into CASSQVPGFNSPLHF.